These T cell receptor beta chains were read from a single sample in a study of T cells in Graves' hyperthyroidism and ophthalmopathy. TCRdb analysed the multiplex PCR reads with MiXCR anew, one entry per CDR3 protein. Among approximately 270,000 distinct CDR3 sequences, roughly 15% were seen once, and the ten largest hold more than 10%. Sequencing used blood. These receptors came from a woman aged 40 to 50 with Graves' hyperthyroidism that later progressed to Graves' ophthalmopathy. Both conserved end residues are part of each CDR3. The order of the fields is CDR3 length, clone size, V gene, D gene, J gene, CDR3 protein, CDR3 DNA. A D gene is named only where the DNA matches it firmly. Some rows have no size entry. The others give once, few or many, or a class for an expanded clone.

13,many,TRBV3-1,-,TRBJ1-1,CASSQGGTLAAFF,TGTGCCAGCAGCCAGGGGGGGACGCTGGCTGCTTTCTTT
14,many,TRBV20-1,-,TRBJ2-7,CSARAFRQPYEQYF,TGCAGTGCTAGAGCATTTAGACAGCCCTACGAGCAGTACTTC
21,-,TRBV18,TRBD1,TRBJ2-4,CASSPRPSKGQAAPISNIQYF,TGTGCCAGCTCCCCCCGGCCAAGTAAAGGACAGGCTGCCCCTATCTCAAACATTCAGTACTTC
15,many,TRBV7-7,-,TRBJ2-2,CASSLAWRNTGELFF,TGTGCTAGCAGCTTAGCGTGGCGGAACACCGGGGAGCTGTTTTTT
14,-,TRBV20-1,-,TRBJ2-7,CSAREDYISYEQYF,TGCAGTGCTAGAGAGGACTACATTTCCTACGAGCAGTACTTC
13,few,TRBV2,-,TRBJ1-2,CASSLRRDYGYTF,TGTGCCAGCAGCCTCCGGAGGGACTATGGCTACACCTTC
18,few,TRBV20-1,-,TRBJ2-6,CSARVSSKVLSGANVLTF,TGCAGTGCTAGAGTGTCGTCTAAGGTTCTCTCTGGGGCCAACGTCCTGACTTTC
11,-,TRBV19,-,TRBJ1-4,CATHSGDRRFF,TGTGCCACCCATAGTGGGGACCGAAGGTTTTTT
16,many,TRBV11-2,TRBD2,TRBJ2-7,CASSNLTSGGKYEQYF,TGTGCCAGCAGCAACCTGACTAGCGGGGGAAAATACGAGCAGTACTTC
15,many,TRBV9,TRBD1,TRBJ1-6,CASSTRTGVNSPLHF,TGTGCCAGCAGCACCCGGACAGGGGTGAATTCACCCCTCCACTTT
15,many,TRBV5-1,TRBD2,TRBJ2-7,CASSGRGTSSYEQYF,TGCGCCAGCAGCGGACGGGGGACTAGCTCCTACGAGCAGTACTTC
21,many,TRBV6-6,TRBD2,TRBJ2-1,CASSYSIRAGGPRLSYNEQFF,TGTGCCAGCAGTTACTCGATCAGGGCGGGAGGGCCGAGGTTATCCTACAATGAGCAGTTCTTC
14,-,TRBV20-1,-,TRBJ2-1,CSARERGSGAEQFF,TGCAGTGCTAGAGAAAGGGGATCAGGGGCGGAGCAGTTCTTC
14,many,TRBV27,-,TRBJ1-6,CASSLGTYNSPLHF,TGTGCCAGCAGTTTAGGGACTTATAATTCACCCCTCCACTTT
14,-,TRBV19,TRBD2,TRBJ2-7,CASRALAGAYEQYF,TGTGCCAGTAGGGCCCTAGCGGGAGCCTACGAGCAGTACTTC
16,-,TRBV7-9,TRBD2,TRBJ2-1,CASRLGTSGRSGEQFF,TGTGCCAGCAGACTCGGGACTAGCGGGAGATCTGGTGAGCAGTTCTTC
13,many,TRBV20-1,-,TRBJ2-5,CSARDPPKEDQYF,TGCAGTGCTAGAGATCCCCCCAAAGAGGACCAGTACTTC
13,many,TRBV6-1,-,TRBJ1-2,CASSILLWDGYTF,TGTGCCAGCAGTATTCTCCTGTGGGATGGCTACACCTTC
14,many,TRBV6-1,-,TRBJ2-7,CAGQASAGSYEQYF,TGTGCCGGGCAGGCTAGCGCCGGCTCCTACGAGCAGTACTTC
15,few,TRBV12-3/TRBV12-4,TRBD2,TRBJ2-1,CASSLETSGRSEQFF,TGTGCCAGCAGTTTAGAGACTAGCGGGAGGAGTGAGCAGTTCTTC
15,-,TRBV28,-,TRBJ1-5,CASIGQGRRNQPQHF,TGTGCCAGCATCGGTCAGGGTCGGCGCAATCAGCCCCAGCATTTT
15,many,TRBV12-3/TRBV12-4,TRBD1,TRBJ1-2,CASSLALGTDYGYTF,TGTGCCAGCAGTTTAGCCCTCGGGACAGACTATGGCTACACCTTC
16,many,TRBV20-1,TRBD2,TRBJ2-1,CSAGGIGGRSYNEQFF,TGCAGTGCCGGCGGCATAGGCGGGAGGTCCTACAATGAGCAGTTCTTC
13,many,TRBV6-1,-,TRBJ1-1,CASSWTANTEAFF,TGTGCCAGCAGTTGGACAGCGAACACTGAAGCTTTCTTT
14,many,TRBV11-2,-,TRBJ2-7,CASSLDREVYEQYF,TGTGCCAGCAGCTTAGACAGGGAGGTCTACGAGCAGTACTTC
16,many,TRBV6-5,-,TRBJ2-3,CASSYSDWVGTDTQYF,TGTGCCAGCAGTTACTCAGACTGGGTTGGCACAGATACGCAGTATTTT
16,many,TRBV2,TRBD1,TRBJ1-1,CASSVSRTGRDTEAFF,TGTGCCAGCAGTGTATCTCGGACAGGGAGGGACACTGAAGCTTTCTTT
14,many,TRBV9,-,TRBJ2-1,CASSVEGANNEQFF,TGTGCCAGCAGCGTAGAAGGTGCAAACAATGAGCAGTTCTTC
15,many,TRBV28,TRBD2,TRBJ2-7,CASSHSGLAGLGQYF,TGTGCCAGCAGCCATTCGGGACTAGCGGGTCTCGGGCAGTACTTC
14,many,TRBV29-1,-,TRBJ2-1,CSVDVGLSLAEQFF,TGCAGCGTTGATGTGGGACTCTCTCTCGCTGAGCAGTTCTTC
12,-,TRBV28,-,TRBJ2-7,CASTQQPYEQYF,TGTGCCAGCACCCAACAGCCCTACGAGCAGTACTTC
17,many,TRBV13,-,TRBJ1-1,CASSSITTRDTNTEAFF,TGTGCCAGCAGCTCCATTACGACGAGGGACACCAACACTGAAGCTTTCTTT
13,few,TRBV7-3,-,TRBJ2-1,CASSRIGGVEQFF,TGTGCCAGCAGTCGTATAGGGGGAGTCGAGCAGTTCTTC
18,many,TRBV7-9,TRBD1,TRBJ2-5,CASSSLPRRDRGRQTQYF,TGTGCCAGCAGCTCCCTCCCTCGCCGGGACAGGGGGAGACAGACCCAGTACTTC
16,many,TRBV12-5,-,TRBJ2-3,CASGLILGSSADTQYF,TGTGCTAGTGGTTTGATACTAGGGAGCAGCGCAGATACGCAGTATTTT
13,many,TRBV7-8,TRBD2,TRBJ2-7,CASRDSGLYEQYF,TGTGCCAGCAGAGATAGCGGGCTTTACGAGCAGTACTTC
16,many,TRBV28,-,TRBJ1-1,CASRGGWKGRGTEAFF,TGTGCCAGTCGGGGTGGTTGGAAGGGAAGGGGCACTGAAGCTTTCTTT
15,many,TRBV2,-,TRBJ2-7,CASKRTTSEVHEQYF,TGTGCCAGCAAACGGACAACCTCTGAGGTACACGAGCAGTACTTC
14,-,TRBV11-3,-,TRBJ2-1,CASSSFSTGDEQFF,TGTGCCAGCAGCTCATTTTCGACCGGGGATGAGCAGTTCTTC
14,-,TRBV5-6,-,TRBJ2-1,CASRKEVGVREQFF,TGTGCCAGCAGAAAAGAGGTGGGGGTAAGGGAGCAGTTCTTC
14,many,TRBV5-1,-,TRBJ1-6,CASSLDWINSPLHF,TGCGCCAGCAGCCTGGACTGGATTAATTCACCCCTCCACTTT